The 4 T cell receptor beta chains given below trace back to one sample, sequenced in a study of T cell responses to AZD1222 COVID-19 vaccine. Using immunoSEQ multiplex PCR, the repertoire was profiled, and TCRdb retains in-frame clones only, with some absent. The sample shows roughly 120,000 clones, 87% of them seen only once. The sequencing used peripheral blood, collected on day 0 of AZD1222 vaccination. The receptors were gathered from an adult in good health.

J is TRBJ1-5 and V is TRBV4-2; D is perhaps TRBD1 (6 bases). Germline CDR1 is LGHNA and CDR2 is YNFKEQ. The CDR3 runs 15 residues. Trimming removed 0 bases from V and 3 bases from J, with 9 bases in between. CDR3 DNA sequence: TGTGCCAGCAGCCAAGAAGGGGGGGTCAATCAGCCCCAGCATTTT. Translating gives CASSQEGGVNQPQHF.

This chain connects TRBV11-3 to TRBJ2-1; 13 positions match TRBD2. This CDR3 contains 15 residues. Germline trimming cut 5 bases from V and 7 bases from J; bases unmatched to any gene: 5. Germline CDR1 SGHNT, CDR2 YENEEA. This CDR3 is CASSALAGGRNEQFF. The DNA for the CDR3 is TGTGCCAGCAGCGCACTAGCGGGAGGGAGGAATGAGCAGTTCTTC.

This chain uses TRBV9 with TRBJ2-5, with D perhaps assigned TRBD1 or TRBD2 (6 bases each). Germline V gene sequence: CDR1 SGDLS, CDR2 YYNGEE. V gave up 0 bases and J gave up 2 bases, with 26 bases separating them. This CDR3 spans 20 amino acids. For the CDR3, the DNA is TGTGCCAGCAGCGTAGGGGAAAGGGGGACTCGGAGTTTGGGGCAAGAGACCCAGTACTTC. Its protein is CASSVGERGTRSLGQETQYF.

This chain joins TRBV5-1 and TRBJ1-6; D is perhaps TRBD1 (5 bases). Trimming took off 4 bases at V and 7 bases at J, with 9 bases between the two ends. Germline loops: CDR1 SGHRS, CDR2 YFSETQ. The CDR3 contains 13 residues. CDR3 nucleotides: TGCGCCAGCAGCGCGACAGTAAATTCACCCCTCCACTTT. It codes for CASSATVNSPLHF.